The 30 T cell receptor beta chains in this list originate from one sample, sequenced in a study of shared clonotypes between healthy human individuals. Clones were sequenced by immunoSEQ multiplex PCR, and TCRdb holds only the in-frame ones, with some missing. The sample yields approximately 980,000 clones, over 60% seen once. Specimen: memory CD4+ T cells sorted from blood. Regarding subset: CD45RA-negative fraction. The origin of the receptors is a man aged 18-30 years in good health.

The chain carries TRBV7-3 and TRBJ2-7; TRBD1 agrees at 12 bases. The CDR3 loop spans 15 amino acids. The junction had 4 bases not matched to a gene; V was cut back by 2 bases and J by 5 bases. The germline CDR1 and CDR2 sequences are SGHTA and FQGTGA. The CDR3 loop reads CASSLLGQGADEQYF. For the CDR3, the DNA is TGTGCCAGCAGCTTACTGGGACAGGGGGCCGACGAGCAGTACTTC.

This chain's CDR3 is CASRQQGYTIYF. The DNA for the CDR3 is TGTGCCAGCAGACAACAGGGGTACACCATATATTTT. The chain recombines TRBV14 with TRBJ1-3; 7 bases are a match to TRBD1. V dropped 6 bases and J dropped 8; count of bases not matched to a gene: 4. The CDR3 covers 12 residues. CDR1 is SGHDN, CDR2 FVKESK, per germline.

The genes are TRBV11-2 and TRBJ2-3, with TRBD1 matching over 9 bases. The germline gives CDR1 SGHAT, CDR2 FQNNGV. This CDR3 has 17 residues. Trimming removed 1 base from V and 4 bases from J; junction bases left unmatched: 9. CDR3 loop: CASSLVTGGRVADTQYF. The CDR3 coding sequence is TGTGCCAGCAGCTTAGTAACAGGGGGCCGAGTCGCAGATACGCAGTATTTT.

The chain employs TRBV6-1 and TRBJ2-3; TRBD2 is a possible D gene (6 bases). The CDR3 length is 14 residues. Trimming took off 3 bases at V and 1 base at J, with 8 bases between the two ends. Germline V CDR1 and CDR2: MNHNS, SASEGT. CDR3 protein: CASSDTGGTDTQYF. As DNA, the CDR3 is TGTGCCAGCAGTGATACGGGGGGCACAGATACGCAGTATTTT.

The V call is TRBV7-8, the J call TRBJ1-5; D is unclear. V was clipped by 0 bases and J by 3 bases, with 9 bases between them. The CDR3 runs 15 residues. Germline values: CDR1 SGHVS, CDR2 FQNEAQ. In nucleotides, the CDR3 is TGTGCCAGCAGCTTAGCCGACACAAACAATCAGCCCCAGCATTTT. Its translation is CASSLADTNNQPQHF.

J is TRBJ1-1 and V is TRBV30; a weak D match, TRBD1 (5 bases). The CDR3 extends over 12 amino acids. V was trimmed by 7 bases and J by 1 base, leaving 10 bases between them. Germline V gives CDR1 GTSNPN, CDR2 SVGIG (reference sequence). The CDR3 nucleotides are TGTGCCTTGGGACGGTCGAACACTGAAGCTTTCTTT. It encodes CALGRSNTEAFF.

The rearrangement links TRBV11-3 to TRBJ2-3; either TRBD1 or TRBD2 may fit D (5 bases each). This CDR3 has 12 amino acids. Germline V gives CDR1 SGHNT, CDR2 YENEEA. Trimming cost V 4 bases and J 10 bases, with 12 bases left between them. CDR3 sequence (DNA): TGTGCCAGCAGCTCCAGTGGGACGGCGCAGTATTTT. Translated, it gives CASSSSGTAQYF.

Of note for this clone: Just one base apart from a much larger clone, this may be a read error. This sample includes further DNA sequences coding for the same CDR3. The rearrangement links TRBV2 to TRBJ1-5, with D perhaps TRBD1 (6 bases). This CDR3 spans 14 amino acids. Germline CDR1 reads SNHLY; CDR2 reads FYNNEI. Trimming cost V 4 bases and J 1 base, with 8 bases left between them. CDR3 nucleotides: TGTGCCAGCAGTGCGGACAGAAGCAATCAGCCCCAGCATTTT. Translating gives CASSADRSNQPQHF.

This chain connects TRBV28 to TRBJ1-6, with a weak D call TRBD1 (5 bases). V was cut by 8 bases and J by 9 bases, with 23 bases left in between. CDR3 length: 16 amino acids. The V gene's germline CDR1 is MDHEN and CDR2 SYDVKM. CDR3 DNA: TGTGCCAGCCGACTCATTGGGGCGCACCCTCTTTCACCCCTCCACTTT. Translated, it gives CASRLIGAHPLSPLHF.

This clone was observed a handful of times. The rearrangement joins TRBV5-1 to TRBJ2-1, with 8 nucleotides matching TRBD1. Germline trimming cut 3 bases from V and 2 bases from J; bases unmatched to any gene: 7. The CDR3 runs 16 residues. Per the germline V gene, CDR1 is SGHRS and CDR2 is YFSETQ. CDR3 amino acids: CASSSDRGRTYNEQFF. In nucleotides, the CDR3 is TGCGCCAGCAGCTCTGACAGGGGTCGCACCTACAATGAGCAGTTCTTC. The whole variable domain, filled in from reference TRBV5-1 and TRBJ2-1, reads KAGVTQTPRYLIKTRGQQVTLSCSPISGHRSVSWYQQTPGQGLQFLFEYFSETQRNKGNFPGRFSGRQFSNSRSEMNVSTLELGDSALYLCASSSDRGRTYNEQFFGPGTRLTVL.

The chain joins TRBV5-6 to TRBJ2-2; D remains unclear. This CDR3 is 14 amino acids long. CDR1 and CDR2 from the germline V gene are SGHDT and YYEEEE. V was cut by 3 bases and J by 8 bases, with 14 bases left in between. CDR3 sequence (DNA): TGTGCCAGCAGCTCGATACATATCAGAGGGGAGCTGTTTTTT. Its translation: CASSSIHIRGELFF. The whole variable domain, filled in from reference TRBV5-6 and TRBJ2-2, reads DAGVTQSPTHLIKTRGQQVTLRCSPKSGHDTVSWYQQALGQGPQFIFQYYEEEERQRGNFPDRFSGHQFPNYSSELNVNALLLGDSALYLCASSSIHIRGELFFGEGSRLTVL.

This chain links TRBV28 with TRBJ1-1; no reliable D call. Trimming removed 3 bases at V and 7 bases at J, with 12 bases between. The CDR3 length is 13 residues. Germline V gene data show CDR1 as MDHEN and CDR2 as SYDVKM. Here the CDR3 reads CASSLGKTFEAFF. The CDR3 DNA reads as TGTGCCAGCAGTTTGGGAAAAACCTTTGAAGCTTTCTTT.

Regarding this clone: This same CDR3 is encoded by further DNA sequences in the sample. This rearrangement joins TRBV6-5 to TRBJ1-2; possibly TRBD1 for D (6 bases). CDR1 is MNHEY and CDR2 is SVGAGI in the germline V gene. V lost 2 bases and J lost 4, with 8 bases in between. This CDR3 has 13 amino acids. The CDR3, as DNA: TGTGCCAGCAGTTACGAGGGGGGCTATGGCTACACCTTC. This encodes CASSYEGGYGYTF.

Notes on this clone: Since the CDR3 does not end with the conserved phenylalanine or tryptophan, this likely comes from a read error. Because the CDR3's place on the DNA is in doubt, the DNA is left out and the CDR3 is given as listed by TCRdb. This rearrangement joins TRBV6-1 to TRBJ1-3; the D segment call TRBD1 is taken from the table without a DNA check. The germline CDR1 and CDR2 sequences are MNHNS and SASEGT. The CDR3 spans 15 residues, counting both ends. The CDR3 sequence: CASKRGQDRGLFMKV.

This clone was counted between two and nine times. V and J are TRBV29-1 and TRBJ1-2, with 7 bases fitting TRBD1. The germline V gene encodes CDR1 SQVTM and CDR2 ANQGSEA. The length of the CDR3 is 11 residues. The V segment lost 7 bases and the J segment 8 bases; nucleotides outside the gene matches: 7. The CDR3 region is CSETRGGGYTF. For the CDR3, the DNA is TGCAGCGAAACCAGGGGGGGAGGCTACACCTTC. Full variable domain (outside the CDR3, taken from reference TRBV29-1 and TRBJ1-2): SAVISQKPSRDICQRGTSLTIQCQVDSQVTMMFWYRQQPGQSLTLIATANQGSEATYESGFVIDKFPISRPNLTFSTLTVSNMSPEDSSIYLCSETRGGGYTFGSGTRLTVV.

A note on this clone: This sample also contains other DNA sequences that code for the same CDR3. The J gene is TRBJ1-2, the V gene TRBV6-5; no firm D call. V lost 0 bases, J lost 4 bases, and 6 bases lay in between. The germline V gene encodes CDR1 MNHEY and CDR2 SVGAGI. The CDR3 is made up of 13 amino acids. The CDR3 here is CASSYSGAYGYTF. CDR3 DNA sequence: TGTGCCAGCAGTTACTCGGGCGCCTATGGCTACACCTTC.

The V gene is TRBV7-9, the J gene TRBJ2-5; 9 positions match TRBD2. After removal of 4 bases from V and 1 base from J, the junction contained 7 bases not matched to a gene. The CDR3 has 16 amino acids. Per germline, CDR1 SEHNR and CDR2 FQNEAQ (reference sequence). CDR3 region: CASSSTASGVQETQYF. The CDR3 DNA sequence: TGTGCCAGCAGCTCCACCGCTAGCGGGGTCCAAGAGACCCAGTACTTC.

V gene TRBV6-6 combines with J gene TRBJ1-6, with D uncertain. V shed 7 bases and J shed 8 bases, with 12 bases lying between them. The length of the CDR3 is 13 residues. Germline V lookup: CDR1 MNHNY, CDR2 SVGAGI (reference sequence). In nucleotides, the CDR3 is TGTGCCAGCACTTTACAGACTTATTCACCCCTCCACTTT. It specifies CASTLQTYSPLHF.

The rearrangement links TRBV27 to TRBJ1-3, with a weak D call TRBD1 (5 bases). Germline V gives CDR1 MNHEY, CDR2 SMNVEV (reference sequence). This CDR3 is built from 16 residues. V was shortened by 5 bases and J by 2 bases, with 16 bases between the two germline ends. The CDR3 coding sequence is TGTGCCAGCAGTCAGCGGGTGGGGCTTACTGGAAACACCATATATTTT. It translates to CASSQRVGLTGNTIYF.

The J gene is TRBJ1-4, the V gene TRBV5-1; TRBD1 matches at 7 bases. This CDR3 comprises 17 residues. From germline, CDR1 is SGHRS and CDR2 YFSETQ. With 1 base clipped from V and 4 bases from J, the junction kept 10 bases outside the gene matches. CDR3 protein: CASSLWDSRGGNEKLFF. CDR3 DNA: TGCGCCAGCAGCTTGTGGGACAGCCGGGGAGGTAATGAAAAACTGTTTTTT.

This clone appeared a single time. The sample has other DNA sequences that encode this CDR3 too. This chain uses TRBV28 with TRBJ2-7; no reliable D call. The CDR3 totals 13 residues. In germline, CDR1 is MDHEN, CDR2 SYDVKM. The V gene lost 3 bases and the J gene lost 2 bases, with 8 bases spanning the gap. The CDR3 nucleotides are TGTGCCAGCAGTTTTTCCGGGCCCTACGAGCAGTACTTC. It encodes CASSFSGPYEQYF.

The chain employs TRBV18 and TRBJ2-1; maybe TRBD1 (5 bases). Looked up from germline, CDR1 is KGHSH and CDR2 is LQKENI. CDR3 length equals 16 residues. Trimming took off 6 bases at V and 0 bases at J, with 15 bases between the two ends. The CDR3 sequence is CASSQRDRDSYNEQFF. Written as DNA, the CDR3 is TGTGCCAGCTCTCAACGCGACAGAGACTCCTACAATGAGCAGTTCTTC.

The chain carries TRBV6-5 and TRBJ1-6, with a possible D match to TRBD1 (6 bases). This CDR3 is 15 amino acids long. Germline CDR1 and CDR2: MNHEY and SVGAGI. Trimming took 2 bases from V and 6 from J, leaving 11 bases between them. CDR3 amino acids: CASSYTGQPNSPLHF. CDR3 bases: TGTGCCAGCAGTTACACAGGACAGCCTAATTCACCCCTCCACTTT.

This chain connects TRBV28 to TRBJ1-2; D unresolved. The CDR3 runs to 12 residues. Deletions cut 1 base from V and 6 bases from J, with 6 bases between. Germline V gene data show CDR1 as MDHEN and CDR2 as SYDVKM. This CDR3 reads CASSLYSDGYTF. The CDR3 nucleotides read TGTGCCAGCAGTTTATACAGTGATGGCTACACCTTC.

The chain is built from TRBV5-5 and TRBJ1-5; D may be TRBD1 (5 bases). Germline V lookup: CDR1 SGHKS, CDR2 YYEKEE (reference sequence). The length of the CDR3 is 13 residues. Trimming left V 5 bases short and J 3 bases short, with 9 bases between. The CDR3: CASRRGINQPQHF. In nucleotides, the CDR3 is TGTGCCAGCAGGCGGGGGATCAATCAGCCCCAGCATTTT. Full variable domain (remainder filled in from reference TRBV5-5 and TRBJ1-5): DAGVTQSPTHLIKTRGQQVTLRCSPISGHKSVSWYQQVLGQGPQFIFQYYEKEERGRGNFPDRFSARQFPNYSSELNVNALLLGDSALYLCASRRGINQPQHFGDGTRLSIL.

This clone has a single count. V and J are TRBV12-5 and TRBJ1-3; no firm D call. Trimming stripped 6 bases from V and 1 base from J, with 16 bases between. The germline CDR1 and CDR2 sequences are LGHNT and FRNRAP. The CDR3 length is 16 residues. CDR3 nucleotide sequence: TGTGCTAGTGGGGGGTACACCGGGTTTTCTGGAAACACCATATATTTT. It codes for CASGGYTGFSGNTIYF.

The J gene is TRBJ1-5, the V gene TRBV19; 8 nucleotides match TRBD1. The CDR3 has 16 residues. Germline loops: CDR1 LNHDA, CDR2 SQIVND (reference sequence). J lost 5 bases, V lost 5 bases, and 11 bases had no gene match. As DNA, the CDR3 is TGTGCCAGTAGTCCACCAGGGGACAGGAACCATCAGCCCCAGCATTTT. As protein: CASSPPGDRNHQPQHF.

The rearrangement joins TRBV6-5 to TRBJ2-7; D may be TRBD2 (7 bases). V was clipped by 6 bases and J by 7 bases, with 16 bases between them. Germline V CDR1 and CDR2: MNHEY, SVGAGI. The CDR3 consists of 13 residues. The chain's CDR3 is CASRLGGRGEQYF. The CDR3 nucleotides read TGTGCCAGCAGGCTGGGGGGGCGCGGAGAGCAGTACTTC.

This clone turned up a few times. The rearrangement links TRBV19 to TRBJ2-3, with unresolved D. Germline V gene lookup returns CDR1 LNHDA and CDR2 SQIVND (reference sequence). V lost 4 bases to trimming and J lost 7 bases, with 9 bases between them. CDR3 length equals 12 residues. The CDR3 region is CASSTTRNTQYF. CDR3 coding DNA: TGTGCCAGTAGTACTACAAGGAATACGCAGTATTTT.

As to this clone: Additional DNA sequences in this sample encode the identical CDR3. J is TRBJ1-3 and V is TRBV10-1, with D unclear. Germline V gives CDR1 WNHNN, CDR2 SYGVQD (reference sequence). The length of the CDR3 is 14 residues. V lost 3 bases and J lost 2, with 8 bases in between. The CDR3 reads CASSESGTGNTIYF. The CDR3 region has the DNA TGCGCCAGCAGTGAATCGGGAACTGGAAACACCATATATTTT.